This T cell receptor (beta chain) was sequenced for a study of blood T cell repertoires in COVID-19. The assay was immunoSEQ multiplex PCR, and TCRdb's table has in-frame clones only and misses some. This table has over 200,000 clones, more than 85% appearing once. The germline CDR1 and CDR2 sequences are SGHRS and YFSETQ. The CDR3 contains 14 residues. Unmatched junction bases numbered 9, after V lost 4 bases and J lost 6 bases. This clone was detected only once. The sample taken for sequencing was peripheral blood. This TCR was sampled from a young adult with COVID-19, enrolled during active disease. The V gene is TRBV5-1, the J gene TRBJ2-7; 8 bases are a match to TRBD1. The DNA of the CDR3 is TGCGCCAGCAGCCGTCCGGACAGGGCCCCCGAGCAGTACTTC. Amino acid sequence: CASSRPDRAPEQYF. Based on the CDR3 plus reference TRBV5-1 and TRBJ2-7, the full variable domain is KAGVTQTPRYLIKTRGQQVTLSCSPISGHRSVSWYQQTPGQGLQFLFEYFSETQRNKGNFPGRFSGRQFSNSRSEMNVSTLELGDSALYLCASSRPDRAPEQYFGPGTRLTVT.